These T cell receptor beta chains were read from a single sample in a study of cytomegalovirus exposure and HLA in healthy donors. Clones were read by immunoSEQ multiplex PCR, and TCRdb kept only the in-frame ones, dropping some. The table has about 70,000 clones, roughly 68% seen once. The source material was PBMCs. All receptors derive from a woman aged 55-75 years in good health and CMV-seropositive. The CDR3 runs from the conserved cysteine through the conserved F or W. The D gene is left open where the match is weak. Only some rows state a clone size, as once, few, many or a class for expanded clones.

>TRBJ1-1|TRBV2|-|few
TGTGCCAGCAGTCCGTTATGGGAGAAAATAGACACTGAAGCTTTCTTT
CASSPLWEKIDTEAFF
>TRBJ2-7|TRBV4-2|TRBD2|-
TGTGCCAGCAGCCGCTCACTAGCGGGGGCTAACGAGCAGTACTTC
CASSRSLAGANEQYF
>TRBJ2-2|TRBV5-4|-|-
TGTGCCAGCAGCACCGGGACACCTAGCACCGGGGAGCTGTTTTTT
CASSTGTPSTGELFF
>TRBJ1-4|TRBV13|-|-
TGTGCCAGCAGCCACCCACAGGGAACTAATGAAAAACTGTTTTTT
CASSHPQGTNEKLFF
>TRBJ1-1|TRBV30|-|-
TGTGCCTGGAGACCACCCGGTCTCACTGAAGCTTTCTTT
CAWRPPGLTEAFF
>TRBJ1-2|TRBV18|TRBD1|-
TGTGCCAGCTCACGGGGACAGGGCGCCTATGGCTACACCTTC
CASSRGQGAYGYTF
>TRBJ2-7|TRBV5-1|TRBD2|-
TGCGCCAGCAGCCCCCAAGCGGGAGCAAGCGAGCAGTACTTC
CASSPQAGASEQYF
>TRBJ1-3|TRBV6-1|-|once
TGTGCCAGCAGGAGAGACAGCTCTGGAAACACCATATATTTT
CASRRDSSGNTIYF
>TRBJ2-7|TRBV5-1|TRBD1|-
TGCGCCAGCAGCCCTGCGGACAGGATCGACGAGCAGTACTTC
CASSPADRIDEQYF
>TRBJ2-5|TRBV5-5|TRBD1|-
TGTGCCAGCAGCTCCCGACAGGGGGAAGAGACCCAGTACTTC
CASSSRQGEETQYF
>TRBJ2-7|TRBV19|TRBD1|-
TGTGCCAGTAGTATAAACAGGGGTGGTGAGCAGTACTTC
CASSINRGGEQYF
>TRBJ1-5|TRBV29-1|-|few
TGCAGCGTTTATGGGGGCTGGAATCATCCCCAGCATTTT
CSVYGGWNHPQHF
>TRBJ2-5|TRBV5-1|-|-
TGCGCCAGCAGCCCTACGACCACGACAATAGAGACCCAGTACTTC
CASSPTTTTIETQYF
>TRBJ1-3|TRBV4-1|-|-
TGCGCCAGCAGCCGCGCGGACACCCCCTCTGGAAACACCATATATTTT
CASSRADTPSGNTIYF
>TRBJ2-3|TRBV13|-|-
TGTGCCAGCCAATTCCGTCCGGACTTCCCCCGAGATACGCAGTATTTT
CASQFRPDFPRDTQYF
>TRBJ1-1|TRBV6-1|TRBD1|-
TGTGCCAGCAGTGAAAGGACAGGGGGGTCTTTCTTT
CASSERTGGSFF
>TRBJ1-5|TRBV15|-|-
TGTGCCACCAGTAGACAGGGCAATCAGCCCCAGCATTTT
CATSRQGNQPQHF
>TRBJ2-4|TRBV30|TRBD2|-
TGTGCCTGTTCTAGCGGGGAGGAGGACATTCAGTACTTC
CACSSGEEDIQYF
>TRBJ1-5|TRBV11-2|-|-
TGTGCCAGCAGCCAGGACACGGTGAATCAGCCCCAGCATTTT
CASSQDTVNQPQHF
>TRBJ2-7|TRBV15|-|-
TGTGCCACCAGCAGAGATTATGGACTTCAATACGAGCAGTACTTC
CATSRDYGLQYEQYF
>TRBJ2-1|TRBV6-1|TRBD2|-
TGTGCCAGCAGTGAGGGGACTAGCGGGAGCTATGAGCAGTTCTTC
CASSEGTSGSYEQFF
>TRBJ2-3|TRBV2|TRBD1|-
TGTGCCAGCCGACGGGGCAGGGGGCAAGATACGCAGTATTTT
CASRRGRGQDTQYF
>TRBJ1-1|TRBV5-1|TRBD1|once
TGCGCCAGTCGGGACAGGGAAATAGCGGCCACTGAAGCTTTCTTT
CASRDREIAATEAFF
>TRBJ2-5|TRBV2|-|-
TGTGCCAGCAGTGAACCGGGAGATGAGACCCAGTACTTC
CASSEPGDETQYF
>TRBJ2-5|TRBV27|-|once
TGTGCCAGCAGTTTTCGAGGGCAAGAGACCCAGTACTTC
CASSFRGQETQYF